Listed below are T cell receptor beta chains from one sample, sequenced in a study of early T cells in non-severe SARS-CoV-2 infection. TCRdb reprocessed the 5' RACE reads with MiXCR, giving one entry per CDR3 protein. The table has tens of thousands of distinct CDR3 sequences, under 15% seen once; the top ten hold 4.5% to 7%. Sequencing input: whole blood. Source of these receptors: an adult who was a healthcare worker with PCR-confirmed SARS-CoV-2 infection or an uninfected control (not recorded which). Each CDR3 is given without its conserved first and last residue. The order of the fields is V gene, CDR3 protein.

v_call: TRBV20-1; cdr3_aa: SAKTSGRLGETQY
v_call: TRBV20-1; cdr3_aa: SATGQAYEQY
v_call: TRBV28; cdr3_aa: ASSRPEYEQY
v_call: TRBV13; cdr3_aa: ASSPRGWGLAGVSEQY
v_call: TRBV7-9; cdr3_aa: ASSRGSISEQF
v_call: TRBV6-5; cdr3_aa: ASSSLTGNREKLF
v_call: TRBV10-3; cdr3_aa: AISQQEGYYEQY
v_call: TRBV5-5; cdr3_aa: ASSLVYRRYTEAF
v_call: TRBV30; cdr3_aa: AWSDAGLSGAF
v_call: TRBV20-1; cdr3_aa: SARHRGSSYNSPLH
v_call: TRBV11-2; cdr3_aa: ASRTGGGSFNEQF